This T cell receptor (beta chain) came from a study of blood T cell repertoires in COVID-19. Background on the study: The United States, Italy and Spain were the sources of the acute and convalescent COVID-19 samples.

Participants were aged about 18 to 100 years from about 25 US areas. Symptom resolution, clearance, or two negative PCRs marked the recovered donors of Cohort 3. As originally analysed: Amplifying reference gene primers gave estimates of nucleated cell counts. The table came from immunoSEQ multiplex PCR; TCRdb's copy has only in-frame clones and leaves some out. The DNA was the basis for D and trimming; V, J and clone size are from that table. The profile shows approximately 220,000 clones, 85% of them singletons. Trimming at V came to 2 bases and at J to 5 bases, leaving 12 bases not matched to a gene. CDR1 and CDR2 from the germline V gene are SGHTA and FQGNSA. The CDR3 runs to 17 residues.

This chain joins TRBV7-2 and TRBJ2-3, with 8 bases aligning to TRBD2. This sequence originates from a man aged 35 to 55 who had recovered from COVID-19. The material sequenced was PBMCs or T cells enriched from blood (not recorded which). The CDR3 protein is CASSLLGRGLAGDTQYF. The CDR3 DNA sequence: TGTGCCAGCAGCTTATTGGGGCGCGGCCTAGCGGGAGATACGCAGTATTTT. Drawing the rest from reference TRBV7-2 and TRBJ2-3, the complete variable domain is GAGVSQSPSNKVTEKGKDVELRCDPISGHTALYWYRQSLGQGLEFLIYFQGNSAPDKSGLPSDRFSAERTGGSVSTLTIQRTQQEDSAVYLCASSLLGRGLAGDTQYFGPGTRLTVL.